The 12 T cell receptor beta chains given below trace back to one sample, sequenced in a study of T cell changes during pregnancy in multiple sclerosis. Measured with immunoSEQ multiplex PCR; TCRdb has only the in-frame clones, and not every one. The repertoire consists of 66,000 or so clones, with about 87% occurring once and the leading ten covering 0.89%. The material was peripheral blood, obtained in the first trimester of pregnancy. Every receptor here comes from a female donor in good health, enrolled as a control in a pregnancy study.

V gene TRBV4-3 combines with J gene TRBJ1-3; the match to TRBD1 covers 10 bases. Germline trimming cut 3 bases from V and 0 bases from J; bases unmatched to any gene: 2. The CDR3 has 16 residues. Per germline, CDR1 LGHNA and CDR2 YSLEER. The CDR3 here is CASSQDRGTSGNTIYF. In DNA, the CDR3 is TGCGCCAGCAGCCAGGACAGGGGGACCTCTGGAAACACCATATATTTT.

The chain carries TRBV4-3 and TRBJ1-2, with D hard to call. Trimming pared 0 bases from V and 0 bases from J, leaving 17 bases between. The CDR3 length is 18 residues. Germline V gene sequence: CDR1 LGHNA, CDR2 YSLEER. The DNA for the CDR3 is TGCGCCAGCAGCCAAGAAGTGAGGGCGGGTAGCCCTAACTATGGCTACACCTTC. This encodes CASSQEVRAGSPNYGYTF.

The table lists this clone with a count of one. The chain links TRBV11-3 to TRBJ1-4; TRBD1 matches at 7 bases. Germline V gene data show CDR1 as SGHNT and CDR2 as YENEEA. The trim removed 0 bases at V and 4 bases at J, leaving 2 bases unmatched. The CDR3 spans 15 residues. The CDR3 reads CASSLEGQLNEKLFF. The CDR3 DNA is TGTGCCAGCAGCTTAGAGGGACAGCTTAATGAAAAACTGTTTTTT.

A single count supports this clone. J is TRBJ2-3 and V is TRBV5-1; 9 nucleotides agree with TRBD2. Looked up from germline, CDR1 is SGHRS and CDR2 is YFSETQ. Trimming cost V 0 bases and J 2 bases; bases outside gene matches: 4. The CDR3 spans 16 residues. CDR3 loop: CASSLEASGVTDTQYF. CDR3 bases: TGCGCCAGCAGCTTGGAAGCTAGCGGGGTCACAGATACGCAGTATTTT.

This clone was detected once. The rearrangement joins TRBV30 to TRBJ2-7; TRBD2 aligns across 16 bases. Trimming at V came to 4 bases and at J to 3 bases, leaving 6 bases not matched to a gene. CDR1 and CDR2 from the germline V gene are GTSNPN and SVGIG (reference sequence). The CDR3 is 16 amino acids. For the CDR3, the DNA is TGTGCCTGGATGACCGGGACTAGCGGGGGGGTCTACGAGCAGTACTTC. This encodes CAWMTGTSGGVYEQYF.

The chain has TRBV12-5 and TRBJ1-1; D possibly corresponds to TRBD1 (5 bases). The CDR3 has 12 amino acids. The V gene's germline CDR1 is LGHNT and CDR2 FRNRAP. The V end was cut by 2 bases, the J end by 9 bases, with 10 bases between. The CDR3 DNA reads TGTGCTAGTGGTTTGAGACAGACTCAAGCTTTCTTT. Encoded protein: CASGLRQTQAFF.

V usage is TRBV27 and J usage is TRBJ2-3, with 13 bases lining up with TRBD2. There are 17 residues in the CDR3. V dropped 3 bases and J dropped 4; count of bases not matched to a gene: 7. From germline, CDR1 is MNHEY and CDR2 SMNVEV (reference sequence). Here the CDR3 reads CASSFSGLAGDADTQYF. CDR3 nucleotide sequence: TGTGCCAGCAGTTTTTCCGGACTAGCGGGGGACGCAGATACGCAGTATTTT.

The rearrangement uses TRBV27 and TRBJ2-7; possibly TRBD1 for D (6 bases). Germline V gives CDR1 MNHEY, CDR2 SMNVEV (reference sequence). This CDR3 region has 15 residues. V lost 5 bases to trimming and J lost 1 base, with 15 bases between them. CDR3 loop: CASSLQGLWSYEQYF. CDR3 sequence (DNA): TGTGCCAGCAGTCTACAGGGTCTGTGGTCCTACGAGCAGTACTTC.

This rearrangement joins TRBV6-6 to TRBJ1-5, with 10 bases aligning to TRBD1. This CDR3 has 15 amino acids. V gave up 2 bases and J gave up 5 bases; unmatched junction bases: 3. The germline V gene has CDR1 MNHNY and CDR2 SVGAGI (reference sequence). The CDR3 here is CASSYQGTGDQPQHF. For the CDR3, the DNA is TGTGCCAGCAGTTACCAGGGGACAGGGGATCAGCCCCAGCATTTT.

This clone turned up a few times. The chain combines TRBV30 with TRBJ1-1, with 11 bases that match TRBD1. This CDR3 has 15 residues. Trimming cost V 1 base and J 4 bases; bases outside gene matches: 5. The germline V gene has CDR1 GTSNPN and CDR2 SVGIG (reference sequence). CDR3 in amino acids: CAWSDGTGGRTEAFF. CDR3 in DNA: TGTGCCTGGAGTGACGGGACAGGGGGACGCACTGAAGCTTTCTTT.

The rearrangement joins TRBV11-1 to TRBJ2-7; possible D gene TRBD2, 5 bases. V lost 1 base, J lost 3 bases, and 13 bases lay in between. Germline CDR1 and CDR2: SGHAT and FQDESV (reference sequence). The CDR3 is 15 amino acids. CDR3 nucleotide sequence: TGTGCCAGCAGCTTAGTACCTACCGCGGGCTACGAGCAGTACTTC. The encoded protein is CASSLVPTAGYEQYF.

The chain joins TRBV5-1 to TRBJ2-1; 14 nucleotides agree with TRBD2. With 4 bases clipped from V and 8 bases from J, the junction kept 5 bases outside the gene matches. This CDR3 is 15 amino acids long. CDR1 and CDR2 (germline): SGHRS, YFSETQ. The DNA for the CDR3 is TGCGCCAGCAGCCCGACTAGCGGGGGGGCCCATGAGCAGTTCTTC. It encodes CASSPTSGGAHEQFF.